Listed below are T cell receptor beta chains from one sample, sequenced in a study of beta chain features in type 1 diabetes. Sequenced by immunoSEQ multiplex PCR; TCRdb stores in-frame clones only, minus some. The data contain around 290,000 clones, roughly 8% of them singletons. Sequenced sample: central memory CD4+ T cells from blood. Receptors were obtained from a young woman in good health. The conserved cysteine and the conserved F or W are not part of the CDR3 here. Each record gives: V gene, clone size, CDR3 protein. For some rows the clone size is stated as once, few or many, or as a class when expanded; others skip it.

>TRBV25-1|few
ASSEVERSSHNEQF
>TRBV5-6|few
ASSGTGTSGYNEQF
>TRBV7-2|-
ASSLVPGTGANVLT
>TRBV29-1|-
SVRGRPGQGELGGYT
>TRBV2|-
ASTSDRVGYGYT
>TRBV5-6|many
ASSLSLAGTDTQY
>TRBV30|-
AWSQGGTEAF
>TRBV7-2|few
ASSLALGGAQETQY
>TRBV6-5|-
ASSSAGTGDNSPLH
>TRBV18|few
ASGETGTGAETQY
>TRBV28|-
ASSPRGRAYGYT
>TRBV15|many
ATSRDGGGGPKNIQY
>TRBV7-6|-
ASSVDRGREQF
>TRBV19|few
ASARDRQIPGPQH
>TRBV11-3|-
ASSSQTGMRYNEQF
>TRBV28|many
ASRGYRGQQPQH
>TRBV6-5|few
ASSYSPQAQNEKLF
>TRBV6-1|-
ASTLLGHISYEQY
>TRBV19|many
ASSTLQGKVGNTIY
>TRBV10-3|many
AISERYEQY
>TRBV5-4|few
ASSQDVAGGKDTQY
>TRBV2|-
ASQVLAGGYEQY
>TRBV30|-
AWTGSARETQY
>TRBV5-1|-
ASSLDSGVGTDTQY
>TRBV30|once
AWSGVSGLEQY
>TRBV14|many
ASSLGFLEFGEQY
>TRBV6-5|-
ASSHYGTSGDTQY
>TRBV7-9|many
ASSFGFTGELF
>TRBV18|many
ASSPRGTDTQY
>TRBV4-3|few
ASSQDPNGVVNIQY
>TRBV29-1|-
SGYTGRETQY
>TRBV6-4|many
ARFLDTQY
>TRBV14|many
ASSSLTGIMAETQY
>TRBV28|few
ASRGSGSGNTEAF
>TRBV7-8|many
ASSAKGFKLYGYT
>TRBV28|-
ASSLSTDTQY
>TRBV4-1|-
ASSQGGGQAISYT
>TRBV9|once
ASSVGGGFNEKLF
>TRBV9|-
ASSPSSGQETDTQY
>TRBV28|few
ASREVQREGYT
>TRBV14|many
ASSPMSGTGGNEQF
>TRBV7-9|many
ASSPRQGLIWELF
>TRBV7-8|few
ASRDRGRSGANVLT
>TRBV9|-
ASSPPGGRWETQY
>TRBV5-1|once
ASSPEGNQPQH
>TRBV25-1|-
ASSGASGRDTQY
>TRBV19|many
ASSSRTGEQPQH
>TRBV28|-
ASSPRGQGGTEAF
>TRBV6-1|few
ASSRDVGTGELF
>TRBV30|-
ALEGGAREKLF
>TRBV7-9|-
ASSSGISGTDTQY
>TRBV25-1|-
ASSPLGENTEAF
>TRBV5-4|-
ASSLASSPNNEQF